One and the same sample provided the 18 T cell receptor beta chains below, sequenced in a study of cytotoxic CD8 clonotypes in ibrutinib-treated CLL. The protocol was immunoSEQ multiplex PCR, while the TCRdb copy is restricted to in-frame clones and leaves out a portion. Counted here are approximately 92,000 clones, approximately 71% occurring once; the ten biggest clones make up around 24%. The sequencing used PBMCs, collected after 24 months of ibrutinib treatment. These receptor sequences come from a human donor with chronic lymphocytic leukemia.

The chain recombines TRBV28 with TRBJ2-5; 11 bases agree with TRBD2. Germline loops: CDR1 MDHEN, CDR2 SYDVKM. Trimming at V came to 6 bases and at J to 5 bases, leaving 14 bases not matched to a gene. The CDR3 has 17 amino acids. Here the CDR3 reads CASSLSGRAGARETQYF. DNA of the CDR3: TGTGCCAGCAGCCTTAGCGGGAGGGCCGGGGCTAGGGAGACCCAGTACTTC.

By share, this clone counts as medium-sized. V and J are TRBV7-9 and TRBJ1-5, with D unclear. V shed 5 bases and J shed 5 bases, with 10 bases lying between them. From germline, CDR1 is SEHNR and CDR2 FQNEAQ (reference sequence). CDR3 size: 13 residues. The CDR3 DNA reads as TGTGCCAGCAGCCCACTCGGGGATCAGCCCCAGCATTTT. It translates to CASSPLGDQPQHF.

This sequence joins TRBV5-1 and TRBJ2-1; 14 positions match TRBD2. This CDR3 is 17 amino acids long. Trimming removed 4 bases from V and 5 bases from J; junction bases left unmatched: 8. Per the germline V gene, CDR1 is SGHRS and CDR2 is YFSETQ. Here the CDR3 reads CASSPGLAGAADNEQFF. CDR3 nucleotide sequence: TGCGCCAGCAGCCCGGGACTAGCGGGAGCTGCCGACAATGAGCAGTTCTTC. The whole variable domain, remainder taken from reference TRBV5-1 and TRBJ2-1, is KAGVTQTPRYLIKTRGQQVTLSCSPISGHRSVSWYQQTPGQGLQFLFEYFSETQRNKGNFPGRFSGRQFSNSRSEMNVSTLELGDSALYLCASSPGLAGAADNEQFFGPGTRLTVL.

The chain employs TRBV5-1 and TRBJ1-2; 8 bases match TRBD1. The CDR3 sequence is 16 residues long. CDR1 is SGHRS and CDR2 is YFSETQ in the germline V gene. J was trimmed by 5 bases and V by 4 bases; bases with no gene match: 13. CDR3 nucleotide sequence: TGCGCCAGCAGCCCCACCACTACAGGGGGTGGTTATGGCTACACCTTC. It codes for CASSPTTTGGGYGYTF.

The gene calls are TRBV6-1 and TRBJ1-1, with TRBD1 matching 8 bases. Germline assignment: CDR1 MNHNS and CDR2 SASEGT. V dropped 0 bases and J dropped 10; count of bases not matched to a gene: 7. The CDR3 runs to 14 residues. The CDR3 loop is CASSEARTGFPAFF. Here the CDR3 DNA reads TGTGCCAGCAGTGAAGCTAGGACAGGGTTCCCAGCTTTCTTT.

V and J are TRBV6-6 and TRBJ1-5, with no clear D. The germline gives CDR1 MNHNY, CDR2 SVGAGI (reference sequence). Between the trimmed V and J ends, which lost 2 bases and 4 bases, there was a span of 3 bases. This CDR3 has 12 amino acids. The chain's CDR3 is CASSYGNQPQHF. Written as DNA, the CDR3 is TGTGCCAGCAGTTACGGGAATCAGCCCCAGCATTTT.

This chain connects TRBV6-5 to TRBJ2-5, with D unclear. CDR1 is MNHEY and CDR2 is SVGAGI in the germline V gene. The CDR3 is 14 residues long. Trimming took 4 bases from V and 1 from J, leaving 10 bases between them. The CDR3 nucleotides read TGTGCCAGCAGTTGCAAGTTATTCCAAGAGACCCAGTACTTC. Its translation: CASSCKLFQETQYF.

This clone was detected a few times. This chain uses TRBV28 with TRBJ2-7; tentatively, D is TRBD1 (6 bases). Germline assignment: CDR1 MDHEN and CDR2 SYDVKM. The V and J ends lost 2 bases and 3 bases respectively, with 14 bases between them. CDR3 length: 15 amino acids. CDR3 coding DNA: TGTGCCAGCAGTTTAGGCAGGGGAAACCTCTACGAGCAGTACTTC. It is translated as CASSLGRGNLYEQYF.

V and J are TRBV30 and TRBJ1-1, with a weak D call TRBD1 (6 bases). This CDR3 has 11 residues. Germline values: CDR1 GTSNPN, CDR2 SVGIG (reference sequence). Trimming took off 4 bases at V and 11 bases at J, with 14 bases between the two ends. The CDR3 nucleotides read TGTGCCTGGACCCAGGGGATTGGGGCTTTCTTT. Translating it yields CAWTQGIGAFF.

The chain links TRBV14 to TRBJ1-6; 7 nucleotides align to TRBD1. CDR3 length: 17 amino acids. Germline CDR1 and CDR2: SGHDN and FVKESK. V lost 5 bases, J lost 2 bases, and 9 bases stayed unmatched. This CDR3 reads CASSFAGTVPYNSPLHF. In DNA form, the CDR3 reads TGTGCCAGCAGCTTCGCCGGGACAGTCCCCTATAATTCACCCCTCCACTTT.

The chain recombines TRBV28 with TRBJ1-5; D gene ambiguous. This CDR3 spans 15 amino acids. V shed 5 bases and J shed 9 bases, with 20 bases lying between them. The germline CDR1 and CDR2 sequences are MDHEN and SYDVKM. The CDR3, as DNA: TGTGCCAGCAGTCCCCCGGATCCTGGGAAATCGCCCCAGCATTTT. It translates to CASSPPDPGKSPQHF.

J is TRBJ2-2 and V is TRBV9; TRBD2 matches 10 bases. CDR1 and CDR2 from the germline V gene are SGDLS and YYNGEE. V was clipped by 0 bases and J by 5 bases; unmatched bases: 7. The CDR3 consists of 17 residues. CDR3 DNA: TGTGCCAGCAGCGTAGCGGCTAGCGGGAGTGGGACCGGGGAGCTGTTTTTT. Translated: CASSVAASGSGTGELFF.

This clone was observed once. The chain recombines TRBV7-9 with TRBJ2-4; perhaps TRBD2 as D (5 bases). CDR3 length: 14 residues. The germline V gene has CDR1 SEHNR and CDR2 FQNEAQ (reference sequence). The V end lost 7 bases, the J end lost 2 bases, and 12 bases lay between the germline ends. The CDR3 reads CASTPRGSKNIQYF. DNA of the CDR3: TGTGCCAGCACTCCGCGAGGGTCCAAAAACATTCAGTACTTC.

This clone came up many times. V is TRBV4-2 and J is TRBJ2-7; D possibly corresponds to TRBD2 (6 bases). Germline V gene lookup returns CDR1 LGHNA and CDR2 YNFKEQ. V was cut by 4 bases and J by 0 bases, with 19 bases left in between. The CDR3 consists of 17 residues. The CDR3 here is CASSPEIGSPLSYEQYF. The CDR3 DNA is TGTGCCAGCAGCCCAGAAATCGGGAGCCCCCTCTCCTACGAGCAGTACTTC.

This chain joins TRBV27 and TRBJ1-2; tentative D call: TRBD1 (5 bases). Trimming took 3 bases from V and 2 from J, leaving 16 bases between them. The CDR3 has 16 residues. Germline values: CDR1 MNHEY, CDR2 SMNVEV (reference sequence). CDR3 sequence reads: CASSLVGEGLNYGYTF. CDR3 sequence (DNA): TGTGCCAGCAGTTTGGTAGGGGAAGGACTAAACTATGGCTACACCTTC.

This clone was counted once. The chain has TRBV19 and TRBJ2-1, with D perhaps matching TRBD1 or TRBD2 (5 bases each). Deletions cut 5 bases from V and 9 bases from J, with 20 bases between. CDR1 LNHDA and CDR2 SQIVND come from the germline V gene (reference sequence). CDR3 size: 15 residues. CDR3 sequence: CASSLGRGRIVEQFF. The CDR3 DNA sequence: TGTGCCAGTAGTTTGGGACGGGGCAGGATCGTTGAGCAGTTCTTC.

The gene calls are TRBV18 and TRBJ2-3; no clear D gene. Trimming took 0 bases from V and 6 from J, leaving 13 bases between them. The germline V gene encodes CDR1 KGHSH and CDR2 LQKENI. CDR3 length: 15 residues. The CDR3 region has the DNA TGTGCCAGCTCACCACCGTCGGACCAGACGGATACGCAGTATTTT. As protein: CASSPPSDQTDTQYF.

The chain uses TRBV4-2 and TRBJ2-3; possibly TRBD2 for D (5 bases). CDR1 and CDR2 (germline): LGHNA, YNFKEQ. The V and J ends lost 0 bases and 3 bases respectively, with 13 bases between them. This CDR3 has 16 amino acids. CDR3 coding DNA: TGTGCCAGCAGCCAAGATGAGGGCGCGGCTACAGATACGCAGTATTTT. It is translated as CASSQDEGAATDTQYF.